These 20 T cell receptor beta chains share one sample of origin, sequenced in a study of blood T cell repertoires in COVID-19. Sequencing used immunoSEQ multiplex PCR; TCRdb keeps in-frame clones, though not all of them. The sample records under 250,000 clones, about 80% being singletons. Sequencing input: peripheral blood. The source is a woman aged 55-69 years with acute or convalescent COVID-19.

This clone was recorded once. J is TRBJ2-3 and V is TRBV27, with a tentative D call TRBD1 (7 bases). Trimming pared 2 bases from V and 0 bases from J, leaving 12 bases between. CDR3 length equals 16 residues. Per germline, CDR1 MNHEY and CDR2 SMNVEV (reference sequence). This chain's CDR3 is CASSLGGGISTDTQYF. The CDR3, as DNA: TGTGCCAGCAGTTTAGGAGGGGGCATTAGCACAGATACGCAGTATTTT.

This chain links TRBV7-2 with TRBJ2-2; D is undetermined. The CDR3 is 14 residues long. From germline, CDR1 is SGHTA and CDR2 FQGNSA. Deletions cut 4 bases from V and 4 bases from J, with 10 bases between. The CDR3 here is CASSSGSGTGELFF. CDR3 bases: TGTGCCAGCAGCTCCGGGTCGGGCACCGGGGAGCTGTTTTTT.

The CDR3 reads CASRLWDRGNEKLFF. The CDR3 region has the DNA TGTGCCAGCAGACTCTGGGACAGGGGGAATGAAAAACTGTTTTTT. The chain joins TRBV6-5 to TRBJ1-4; 11 bases map to TRBD1. The CDR3 has 15 residues. With V trimmed by 6 bases and J by 5 bases, 5 bases remained unmatched. The germline V gene has CDR1 MNHEY and CDR2 SVGAGI.

This chain joins TRBV19 and TRBJ1-1, with 8 nucleotides matching TRBD1. The CDR3 has 16 residues. Unmatched junction bases numbered 14, after V lost 5 bases and J lost 6 bases. Germline V gene sequence: CDR1 LNHDA, CDR2 SQIVND (reference sequence). The CDR3: CASSPSRDRSSSEAFF. CDR3 nucleotide sequence: TGTGCCAGTAGTCCGAGTCGGGACAGGTCCTCCTCTGAAGCTTTCTTT.

This chain uses TRBV29-1 with TRBJ2-1, with D possibly TRBD2 on 6 matching bases. This CDR3 region has 12 residues. V lost 6 bases, J lost 6 bases, and 12 bases lay in between. Per the germline V gene, CDR1 is SQVTM and CDR2 is ANQGSEA. The CDR3 is CSVGDSSNEQFF. The CDR3 bases are TGCAGCGTCGGGGACTCTTCCAATGAGCAGTTCTTC.

The rearrangement links TRBV5-5 to TRBJ1-4; D is undetermined. The CDR3 spans 19 residues. The germline V and J ends were trimmed by 0 bases and 5 bases, with 23 bases remaining between them. Germline assignment: CDR1 SGHKS and CDR2 YYEKEE (reference sequence). The CDR3 loop is CASSLVWGRQREENEKLFF. In DNA, the CDR3 is TGTGCCAGCAGCTTGGTTTGGGGTAGGCAACGGGAAGAGAATGAAAAACTGTTTTTT. The full variable domain, completed using reference TRBV5-5 and TRBJ1-4, is DAGVTQSPTHLIKTRGQQVTLRCSPISGHKSVSWYQQVLGQGPQFIFQYYEKEERGRGNFPDRFSARQFPNYSSELNVNALLLGDSALYLCASSLVWGRQREENEKLFFGSGTQLSVL.

V and J are TRBV6-6 and TRBJ1-3; D might be TRBD1 (6 bases). V shed 8 bases and J shed 4 bases, with 12 bases lying between them. CDR1 is MNHNY and CDR2 is SVGAGI in the germline V gene (reference sequence). The CDR3 spans 13 residues. The CDR3, as DNA: TGTGCCAGCGGATACAGGGCAGGAAACACCATATATTTT. Translating gives CASGYRAGNTIYF.

V gene TRBV7-6 combines with J gene TRBJ2-5; TRBD2 aligns across 11 bases. The CDR3 sequence is 17 residues long. Germline CDR1 reads SGHVS; CDR2 reads FNYEAQ. Trimming cost V 1 base and J 4 bases; bases outside gene matches: 8. The CDR3 bases are TGTGCCAGCAGCTTAGGGACCCTAGCGGGGGGTAGAGAGACCCAGTACTTC. The encoded protein is CASSLGTLAGGRETQYF.

The J gene is TRBJ2-1, the V gene TRBV4-2; TRBD2 aligns across 8 bases. CDR1 is LGHNA, CDR2 YNFKEQ, per germline. The CDR3 loop spans 17 amino acids. J gave up 0 bases and V 4 bases, and 8 bases lay outside the gene matches. The DNA of the CDR3 is TGTGCCAGCAGCCTCGTAGCGGGGAACCCCTCCTACAATGAGCAGTTCTTC. Translated: CASSLVAGNPSYNEQFF.

The V gene is TRBV4-1, the J gene TRBJ1-2; TRBD1 matches 10 bases. CDR3 length equals 14 residues. J lost 6 bases, V lost 3 bases, and 4 bases had no gene match. The germline gives CDR1 MGHRA, CDR2 YSYEKL. CDR3 in amino acids: CASSHDRGRNGYTF. In nucleotides, the CDR3 is TGCGCCAGCAGCCACGACAGGGGGCGCAATGGCTACACCTTC.

V gene TRBV6-5 combines with J gene TRBJ1-1, with TRBD1 matching over 8 bases. J was trimmed by 7 bases and V by 8 bases; bases with no gene match: 9. The CDR3 extends over 13 amino acids. Per the germline V gene, CDR1 is MNHEY and CDR2 is SVGAGI. CDR3 protein: CASQPRDRGEAFF. For the CDR3, the DNA is TGTGCCAGCCAGCCACGAGACAGGGGTGAAGCTTTCTTT.

The V and J genes are TRBV6-5 and TRBJ1-2, with D unclear. V was clipped by 5 bases and J by 4 bases, with 8 bases between them. The germline V gene has CDR1 MNHEY and CDR2 SVGAGI. The CDR3 length is 12 residues. CDR3 bases: TGTGCCAGCAGTCGGGATTTCTATGGCTACACCTTC. Protein sequence: CASSRDFYGYTF.

The chain couples TRBV30 to TRBJ1-1; 7 bases map to TRBD1. Per the germline V gene, CDR1 is GTSNPN and CDR2 is SVGIG (reference sequence). V lost 3 bases, J lost 11 bases, and 12 bases stayed unmatched. This CDR3 is built from 13 residues. The CDR3 nucleotides read TGTGCCTGGAGCCGACAGGGAGTAGATGGGGCTTTCTTT. Protein sequence: CAWSRQGVDGAFF.

The chain joins TRBV6-5 to TRBJ1-2, with 7 bases fitting TRBD1. This CDR3 region has 14 residues. Germline CDR1 and CDR2: MNHEY and SVGAGI. The V gene end was trimmed by 6 bases and the J gene end by 3 bases; junction bases not matched to a gene: 7. The CDR3 protein is CASRRSTGDYGYTF. CDR3 nucleotides: TGTGCCAGCAGACGCAGTACAGGGGACTATGGCTACACCTTC.

The rearrangement uses TRBV11-1 and TRBJ2-7, with a weak D call TRBD1 (5 bases). The V gene lost 1 base and the J gene lost 2 bases, with 6 bases spanning the gap. CDR3 size: 13 residues. Germline loops: CDR1 SGHAT, CDR2 FQDESV (reference sequence). As DNA, the CDR3 is TGTGCCAGCAGCTTAGGACAGACCTACGAGCAGTACTTC. It translates to CASSLGQTYEQYF.

V usage is TRBV30 and J usage is TRBJ1-6, with D unresolved. Trimming took 2 bases from V and 10 from J, leaving 15 bases between them. CDR1 GTSNPN and CDR2 SVGIG come from the germline V gene (reference sequence). The CDR3 consists of 14 residues. Here the CDR3 DNA reads TGTGCCTGGAGTCCCATAAAAGGAGTCTCACCCCTCCACTTT. This gives the protein CAWSPIKGVSPLHF. The whole variable domain, remainder taken from reference TRBV30 and TRBJ1-6, is SQTIHQWPATLVQPVGSPLSLECTVEGTSNPNLYWYRQAAGRGLQLLFYSVGIGQISSEVPQNLSASRPQDRQFILSSKKLLLSDSGFYLCAWSPIKGVSPLHFGNGTRLTVT.

The J gene is TRBJ1-4, the V gene TRBV27; TRBD1 agrees at 9 bases. CDR3 size: 16 residues. The trim removed 3 bases at V and 3 bases at J, leaving 5 bases unmatched. The germline CDR1 and CDR2 sequences are MNHEY and SMNVEV (reference sequence). The CDR3 region has the DNA TGTGCCAGCAGTTTCACAGGGGGCTATGCTAATGAAAAACTGTTTTTT. Its protein is CASSFTGGYANEKLFF.

Note on this clone: Other DNA sequences within the sample encode an identical CDR3. CDR3 protein: CASSLGGNTEAFF. The CDR3 DNA reads TGTGCCAGCAGTTTGGGGGGAAACACTGAAGCTTTCTTT. The rearrangement joins TRBV12-3 or TRBV12-4 to TRBJ1-1, with D perhaps matching TRBD1 (5 bases). Trimming took 3 bases from V and 2 from J, leaving 7 bases between them. The CDR3 is 13 residues long.

The V and J genes are TRBV3-1 (or the pseudogene TRBV3-2) and TRBJ2-2; TRBD2 agrees at 7 bases. The germline CDR1 and CDR2 sequences are LGHDT and YNNKEL (reference sequence). The CDR3 runs to 13 residues. Trimming removed 6 bases from V and 13 bases from J; junction bases left unmatched: 11. The CDR3: CASRQEGGGRLFF. As DNA, the CDR3 is TGTGCCAGCAGGCAGGAAGGCGGGGGAAGGCTGTTTTTT.

The chain has TRBV7-2 and TRBJ2-7, with D possibly being TRBD2 (5 bases). The CDR3 is 15 residues long. Trimming removed 5 bases at V and 6 bases at J, with 20 bases between. CDR1 SGHTA and CDR2 FQGNSA come from the germline V gene. CDR3 DNA sequence: TGTGCCAGCAGCCAACTAGGCGCCGGACTCGGCGAGCAGTACTTC. Amino acids: CASSQLGAGLGEQYF.